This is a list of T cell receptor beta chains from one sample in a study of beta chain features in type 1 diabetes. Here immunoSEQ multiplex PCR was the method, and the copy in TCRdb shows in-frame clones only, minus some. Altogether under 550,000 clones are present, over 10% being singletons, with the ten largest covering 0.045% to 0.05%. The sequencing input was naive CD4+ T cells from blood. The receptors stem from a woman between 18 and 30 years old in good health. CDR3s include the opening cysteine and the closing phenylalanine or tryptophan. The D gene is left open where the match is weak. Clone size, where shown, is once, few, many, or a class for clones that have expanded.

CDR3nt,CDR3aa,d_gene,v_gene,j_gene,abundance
TGCGCCAGCAGCTTGGGAAGCGAGACCCTCCACTTT,CASSLGSETLHF,.,TRBV5-1,TRBJ1-6,.
TGTGCCAGCAGTTTTAGCGGGAGGGATGCCCACTTT,CASSFSGRDAHF,TRBD2,TRBV27,TRBJ2-3,once
TGTGCCAGCAGAGAGGCCTGGGGCTCACCCCTCCACTTT,CASREAWGSPLHF,.,TRBV2,TRBJ1-6,few
TGCGCCAGCAGCTTGGGACCCCTTAGGAGCACAGATACGCAGTATTTT,CASSLGPLRSTDTQYF,.,TRBV5-1,TRBJ2-3,.
TGTGCCAGCAGCTTGCGAAGGACAGGGGCGGGCAAAAACATTCAGTACTTC,CASSLRRTGAGKNIQYF,TRBD1,TRBV5-4,TRBJ2-4,.
TGCGCCAGCAGCCAGGGACTAGCGGGGCGGGGAGAGACCCAGTACTTC,CASSQGLAGRGETQYF,TRBD2,TRBV4-1,TRBJ2-5,.
TGTGCCAGCTCACCACCGGCCGTAGGTGAGCAGTTCTTC,CASSPPAVGEQFF,.,TRBV18,TRBJ2-1,.
TGTGCCTGGAGTGTGTTTCTAGCGGGAGGAAGGGATGAGCAGTTCTTC,CAWSVFLAGGRDEQFF,TRBD2,TRBV30,TRBJ2-1,.
TGTGCCAGCAGTTTAAAGGTGTGGGGGCTAGCCAAAAACATTCAGTACTTC,CASSLKVWGLAKNIQYF,.,TRBV28,TRBJ2-4,.
TGTGCCAGCAGCCCGGCGCAGGGCGGTGTTTGGGGCTACACCTTC,CASSPAQGGVWGYTF,.,TRBV7-2,TRBJ1-2,.
TGTGCCAGCAGCGTCCGGGACAGGGCCTACGAGCAGTACTTC,CASSVRDRAYEQYF,TRBD1,TRBV13,TRBJ2-7,few